The T cell receptor (beta chain) described here comes from a study of cytomegalovirus exposure and HLA in healthy donors. Study-level information: Early released data comprised about 85 million unique TCRs from HLA-typed donors. Study outcomes and limitations: In an earlier analysis, in some 600 donors, most V segments appeared productive either ~87% or ~30% of the time.

Healthy donors of bone marrow made up the group. In the case of this clone: The antigen is undetermined.

With 60 Vbeta and 13 Jbeta primers, the PCR was carried out. Libraries were prepared by immunoSEQ multiplex PCR; TCRdb keeps only in-frame clonotypes and omits some of them. The table shows 250,000 or so clones, with around 90% occurring only once. This CDR3 contains 18 residues. CDR1 and CDR2 (germline): MDHEN, SYDVKM. The V gene end was trimmed by 7 bases and the J gene end by 0 bases; junction bases not matched to a gene: 13. The receptor comes from a girl aged 2-9 years in good health and CMV-seronegative. The chain is built from TRBV28 and TRBJ2-7, with 12 positions matching TRBD1. Input material: PBMCs. The CDR3 region has the DNA TGTGCCAGCACTCCGGGGACAGGGGGCCCTCAGAGCTCCTACGAGCAGTACTTC. Amino acid sequence: CASTPGTGGPQSSYEQYF.